The source of this T cell receptor (beta chain) is a study of T-cell memory formation after mild COVID-19. Germline-derived CDR1 and CDR2 are LNHNV and YYDKDF (reference sequence). V lost 0 bases, J lost 3 bases, and 12 bases lay in between. This CDR3 has 15 residues. The table lists this clonotype with a few counts. The 5'RACE method, run with constant-segment primers, produced TCR alpha and TCR beta cDNA libraries (carrying sample barcodes and UMIs). One entry per CDR3 protein, called by TCRdb with MiXCR from the 5' RACE reads. The data show 110,000 to 150,000 distinct CDR3 sequences, with about 23% seen just once and approximately 25% held by the top ten.

The V gene is TRBV15, the J gene TRBJ2-7; D not resolved. The receptor comes from an adult woman who had mild COVID-19 (a few samples of this study predate the infection). Cell type and time point are not known. Sequencing input: PBMCs or a T cell subset sorted from them (not recorded which). The CDR3 nucleotides are TGTGCCACCAGCAGAGACGATTCCCCGGGCTACGAGCAGTACTTC. Protein sequence: CATSRDDSPGYEQYF.